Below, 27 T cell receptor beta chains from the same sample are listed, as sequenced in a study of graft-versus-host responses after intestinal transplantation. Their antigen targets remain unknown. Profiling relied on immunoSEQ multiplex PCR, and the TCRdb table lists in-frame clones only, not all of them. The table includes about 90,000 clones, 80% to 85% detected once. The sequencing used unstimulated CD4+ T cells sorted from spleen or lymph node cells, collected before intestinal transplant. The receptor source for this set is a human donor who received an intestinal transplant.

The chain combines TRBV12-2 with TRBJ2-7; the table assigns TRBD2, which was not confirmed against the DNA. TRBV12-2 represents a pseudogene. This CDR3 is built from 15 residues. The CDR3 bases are TGTGCAAGTCGCTTTGGACTAGCGGGAGTGGGCGAGCAGTACTTC. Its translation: CASRFGLAGVGEQYF.

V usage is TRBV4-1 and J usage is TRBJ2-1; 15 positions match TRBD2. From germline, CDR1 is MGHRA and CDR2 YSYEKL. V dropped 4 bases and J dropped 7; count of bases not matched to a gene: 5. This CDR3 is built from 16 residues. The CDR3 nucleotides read TGCGCCAGCAGCCCCCTCGGACTAGCGGGAGGGAATGAGCAGTTCTTC. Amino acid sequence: CASSPLGLAGGNEQFF.

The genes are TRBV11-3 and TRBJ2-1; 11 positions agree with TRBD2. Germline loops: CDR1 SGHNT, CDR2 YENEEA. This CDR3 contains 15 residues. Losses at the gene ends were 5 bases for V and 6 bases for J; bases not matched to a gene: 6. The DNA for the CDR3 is TGTGCCAGCAGCCAACTAGCGGGGGCTTCCAATGAGCAGTTCTTC. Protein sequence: CASSQLAGASNEQFF.

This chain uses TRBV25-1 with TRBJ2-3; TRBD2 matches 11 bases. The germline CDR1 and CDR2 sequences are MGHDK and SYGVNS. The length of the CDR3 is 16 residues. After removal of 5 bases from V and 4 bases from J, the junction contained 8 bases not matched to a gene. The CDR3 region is CASSLASGRFADTQYF. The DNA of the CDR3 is TGTGCCAGCAGTCTTGCTAGCGGGAGGTTCGCAGATACGCAGTATTTT.

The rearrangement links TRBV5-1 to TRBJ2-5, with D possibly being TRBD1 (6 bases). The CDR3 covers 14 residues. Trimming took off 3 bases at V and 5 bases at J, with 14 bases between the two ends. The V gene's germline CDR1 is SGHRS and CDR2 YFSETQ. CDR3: CASSWGPVGETQYF. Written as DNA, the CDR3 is TGCGCCAGCAGCTGGGGGCCAGTGGGGGAGACCCAGTACTTC.

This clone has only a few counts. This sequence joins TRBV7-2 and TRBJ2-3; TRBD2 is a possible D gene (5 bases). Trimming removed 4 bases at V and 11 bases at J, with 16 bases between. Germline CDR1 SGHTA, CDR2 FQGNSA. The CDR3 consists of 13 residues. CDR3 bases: TGTGCCAGCAGCTCAAGGCCCCCCGGGGTGCAGTATTTT. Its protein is CASSSRPPGVQYF.

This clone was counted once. Here the CDR3 reads CASSLEARTNEKLFF. CDR3 nucleotides: TGCGCCAGCAGCTTGGAAGCTAGGACTAATGAAAAACTGTTTTTT. The V call is TRBV5-1, the J call TRBJ1-4; D is uncertain. The germline V gene encodes CDR1 SGHRS and CDR2 YFSETQ. This CDR3 is built from 15 residues. V gave up 0 bases and J gave up 2 bases, with 8 bases separating them.

The CDR3 reads CASSIRGGTSGANVLTF. The CDR3 DNA follows: TGTGCCAGCAGCATCAGGGGAGGGACGTCTGGGGCCAACGTCCTGACTTTC. The chain joins TRBV11-2 to TRBJ2-6, with D perhaps matching TRBD2 (7 bases). This CDR3 is 17 amino acids long. Trimming took 5 bases from V and 1 from J, leaving 15 bases between them. Germline V gene sequence: CDR1 SGHAT, CDR2 FQNNGV.

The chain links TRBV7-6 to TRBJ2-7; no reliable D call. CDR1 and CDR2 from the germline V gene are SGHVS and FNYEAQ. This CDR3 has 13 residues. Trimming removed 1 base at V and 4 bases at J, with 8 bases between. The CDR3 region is CASSLGQKYEQYF. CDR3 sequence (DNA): TGTGCCAGCAGCTTAGGGCAGAAATACGAGCAGTACTTC. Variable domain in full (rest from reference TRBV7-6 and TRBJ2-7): GAGVSQSPRYKVTKRGQDVALRCDPISGHVSLYWYRQALGQGPEFLTYFNYEAQQDKSGLPNDRFSAERPEGSISTLTIQRTEQRDSAMYRCASSLGQKYEQYFGPGTRLTVT.

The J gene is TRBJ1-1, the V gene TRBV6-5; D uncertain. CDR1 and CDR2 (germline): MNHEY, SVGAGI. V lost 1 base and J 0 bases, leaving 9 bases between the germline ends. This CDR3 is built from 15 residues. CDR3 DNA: TGTGCCAGCAGTTACTTGCAGCGGATGAACACTGAAGCTTTCTTT. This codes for CASSYLQRMNTEAFF.

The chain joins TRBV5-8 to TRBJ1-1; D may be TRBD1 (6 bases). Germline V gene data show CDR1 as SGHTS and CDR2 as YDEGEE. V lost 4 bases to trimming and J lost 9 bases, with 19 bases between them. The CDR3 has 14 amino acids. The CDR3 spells CASSVTGTPYQAFF. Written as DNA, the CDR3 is TGTGCCAGCAGCGTAACCGGGACACCCTACCAAGCTTTCTTT. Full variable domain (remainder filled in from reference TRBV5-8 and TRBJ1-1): EAGVTQSPTHLIKTRGQQATLRCSPISGHTSVYWYQQALGLGLQFLLWYDEGEERNRGNFPPRFSGRQFPNYSSELNVNALELEDSALYLCASSVTGTPYQAFFGQGTRLTVV.

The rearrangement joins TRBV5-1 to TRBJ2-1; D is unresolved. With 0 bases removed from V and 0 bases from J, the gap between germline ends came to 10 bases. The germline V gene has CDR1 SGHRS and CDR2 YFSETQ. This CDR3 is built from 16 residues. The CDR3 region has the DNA TGCGCCAGCAGCTTGGAGACTGTTAGCTCCTACAATGAGCAGTTCTTC. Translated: CASSLETVSSYNEQFF.

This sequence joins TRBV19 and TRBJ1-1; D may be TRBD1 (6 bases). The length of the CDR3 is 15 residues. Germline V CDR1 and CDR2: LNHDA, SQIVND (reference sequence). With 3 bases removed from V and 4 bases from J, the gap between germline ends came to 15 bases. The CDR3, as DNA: TGTGCCAGTAGTATTGGCCCCCCCAGGGGCACTGAAGCTTTCTTT. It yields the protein CASSIGPPRGTEAFF.

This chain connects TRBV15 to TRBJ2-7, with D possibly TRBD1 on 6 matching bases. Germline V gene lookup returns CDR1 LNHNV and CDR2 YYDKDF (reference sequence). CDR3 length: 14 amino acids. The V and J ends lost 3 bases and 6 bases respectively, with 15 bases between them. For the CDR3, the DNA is TGTGCCACCAGCAGCGATGGGACACCCAGCGAGCAGTACTTC. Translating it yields CATSSDGTPSEQYF. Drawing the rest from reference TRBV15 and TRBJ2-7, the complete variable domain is DAMVIQNPRYQVTQFGKPVTLSCSQTLNHNVMYWYQQKSSQAPKLLFHYYDKDFNNEADTPDNFQSRRPNTSFCFLDIRSPGLGDTAMYLCATSSDGTPSEQYFGPGTRLTVT.

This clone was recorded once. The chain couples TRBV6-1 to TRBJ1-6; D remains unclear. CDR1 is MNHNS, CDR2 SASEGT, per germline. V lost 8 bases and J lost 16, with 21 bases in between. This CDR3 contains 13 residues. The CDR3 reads CASQTGFNLPLHF. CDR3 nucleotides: TGTGCCAGCCAAACGGGGTTTAATCTCCCTCTCCACTTT.

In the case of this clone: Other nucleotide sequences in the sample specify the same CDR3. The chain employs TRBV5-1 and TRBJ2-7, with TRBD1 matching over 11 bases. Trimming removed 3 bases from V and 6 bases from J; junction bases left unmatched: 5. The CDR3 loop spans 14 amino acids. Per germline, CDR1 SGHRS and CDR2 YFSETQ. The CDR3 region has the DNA TGCGCCAGCAGCTCCGGACAGGGGGCAGTCGAGCAGTACTTC. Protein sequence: CASSSGQGAVEQYF. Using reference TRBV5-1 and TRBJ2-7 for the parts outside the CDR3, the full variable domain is KAGVTQTPRYLIKTRGQQVTLSCSPISGHRSVSWYQQTPGQGLQFLFEYFSETQRNKGNFPGRFSGRQFSNSRSEMNVSTLELGDSALYLCASSSGQGAVEQYFGPGTRLTVT.

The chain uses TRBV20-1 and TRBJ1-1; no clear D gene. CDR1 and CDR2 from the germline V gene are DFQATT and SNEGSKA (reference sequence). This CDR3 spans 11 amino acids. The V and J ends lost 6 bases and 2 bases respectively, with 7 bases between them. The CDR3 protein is CSARGNTEAFF. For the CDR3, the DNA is TGCAGTGCGCGGGGTAACACTGAAGCTTTCTTT.

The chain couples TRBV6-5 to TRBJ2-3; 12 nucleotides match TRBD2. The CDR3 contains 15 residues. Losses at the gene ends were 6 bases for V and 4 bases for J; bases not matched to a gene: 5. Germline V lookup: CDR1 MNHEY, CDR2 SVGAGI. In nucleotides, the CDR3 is TGTGCCAGCAGGCGGACTAGCGGGAAATCAGATACGCAGTATTTT. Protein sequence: CASRRTSGKSDTQYF.

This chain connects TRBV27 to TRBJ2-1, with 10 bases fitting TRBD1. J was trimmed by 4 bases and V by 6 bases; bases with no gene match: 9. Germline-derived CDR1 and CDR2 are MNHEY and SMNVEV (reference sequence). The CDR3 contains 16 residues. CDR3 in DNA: TGTGCCAGCAGAAACAACCGGGACAGGGGTTACAATGAGCAGTTCTTC. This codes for CASRNNRDRGYNEQFF.

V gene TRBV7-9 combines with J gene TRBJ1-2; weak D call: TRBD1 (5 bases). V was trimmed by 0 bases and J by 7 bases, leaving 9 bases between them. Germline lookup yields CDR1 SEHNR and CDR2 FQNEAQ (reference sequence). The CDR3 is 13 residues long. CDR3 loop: CASSLALGPGYTF. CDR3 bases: TGTGCCAGCAGCTTAGCGCTGGGGCCTGGCTACACCTTC.

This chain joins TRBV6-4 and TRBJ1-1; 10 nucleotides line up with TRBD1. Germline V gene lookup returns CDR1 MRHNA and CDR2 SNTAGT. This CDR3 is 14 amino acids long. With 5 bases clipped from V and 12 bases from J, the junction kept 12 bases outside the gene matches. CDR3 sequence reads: CASSSNPGQGRTFF. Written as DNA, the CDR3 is TGTGCCAGCAGTTCAAACCCGGGACAGGGGAGGACTTTCTTT.

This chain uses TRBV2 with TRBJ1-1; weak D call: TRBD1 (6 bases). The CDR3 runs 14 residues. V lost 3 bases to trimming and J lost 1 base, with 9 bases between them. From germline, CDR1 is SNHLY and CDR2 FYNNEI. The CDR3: CASSDPGANTEAFF. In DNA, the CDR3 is TGTGCCAGCAGTGATCCAGGGGCGAACACTGAAGCTTTCTTT.

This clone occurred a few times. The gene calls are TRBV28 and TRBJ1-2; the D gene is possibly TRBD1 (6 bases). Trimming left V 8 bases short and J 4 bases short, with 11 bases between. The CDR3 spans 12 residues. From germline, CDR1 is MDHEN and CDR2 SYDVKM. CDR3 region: CASVTGTYGYTF. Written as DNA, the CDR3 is TGTGCCAGCGTCACAGGGACCTATGGCTACACCTTC.

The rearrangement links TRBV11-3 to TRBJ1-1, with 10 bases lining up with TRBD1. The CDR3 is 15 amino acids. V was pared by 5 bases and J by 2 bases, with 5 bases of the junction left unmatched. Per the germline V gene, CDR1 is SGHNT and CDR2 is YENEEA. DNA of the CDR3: TGTGCCAGCAGCCCGGGGACAGGGGAAAACACTGAAGCTTTCTTT. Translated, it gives CASSPGTGENTEAFF.

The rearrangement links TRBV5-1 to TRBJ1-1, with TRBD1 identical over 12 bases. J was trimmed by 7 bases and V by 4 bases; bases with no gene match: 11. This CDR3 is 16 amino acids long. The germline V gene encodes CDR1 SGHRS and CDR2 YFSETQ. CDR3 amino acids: CASSEQPGQGAGEAFF. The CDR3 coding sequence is TGCGCCAGCAGCGAACAACCGGGACAGGGGGCCGGTGAAGCTTTCTTT.

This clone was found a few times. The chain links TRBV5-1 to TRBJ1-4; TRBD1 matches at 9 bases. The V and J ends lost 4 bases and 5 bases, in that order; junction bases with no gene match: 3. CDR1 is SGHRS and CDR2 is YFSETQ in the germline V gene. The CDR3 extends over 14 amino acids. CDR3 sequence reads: CASSPGQGNEKLFF. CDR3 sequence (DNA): TGCGCCAGCAGCCCGGGACAGGGAAATGAAAAACTGTTTTTT.

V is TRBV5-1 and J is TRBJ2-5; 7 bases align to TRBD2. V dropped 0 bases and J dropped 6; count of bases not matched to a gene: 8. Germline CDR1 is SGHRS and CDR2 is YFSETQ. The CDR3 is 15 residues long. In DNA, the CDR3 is TGCGCCAGCAGCTTGGGGACTAGTAAGGGACAGACCCAGTACTTC. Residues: CASSLGTSKGQTQYF.